This T cell receptor beta chain is drawn from a study of T cell repertoires in cytomegalovirus infection. TCRdb used MiXCR to reprocess the reads, holding one entry per CDR3 protein. Of about 320,000 distinct CDR3 sequences in the sample, 8% to 10% were seen once. The junction had 4 bases not matched to a gene; V was cut back by 3 bases and J by 6 bases. The germline CDR1 and CDR2 sequences are SGHKS and YYEKEE (reference sequence). CDR3 length: 14 residues. This clonotype has only a few counts. The chain combines TRBV5-5 with TRBJ2-1; 9 bases are a match to TRBD2. This sequence originates from a human donor in good health (CMV status not recorded). Some clones in this sample may be carry-over from other donors' samples. The sequenced sample consisted of PBMCs. CDR3 residues: CASSWTSEPNEQFF. The CDR3 DNA sequence: TGTGCCAGCAGCTGGACTAGCGAACCCAATGAGCAGTTCTTC.